The present entry profiles one T cell receptor beta chain with its context. The antigen it binds to is not known. Base qualities were left out, and no much larger clone turns up one base away. The data belong to a study of T cells after somatic rescue of genetic block (dated by TCRdb to 2018 to 2021). About the study as a whole: The study assessed how robust, over the long term, a T-cell system was when the system had developed through somatic rescue of a genetic block in T-cell development.

V and J lose 1 base and 2 bases, and a span of 7 bases separates them. Taken from cysteine to phenylalanine, the CDR3 has 14 residues. CDR3 DNA is the only sequence kept; it has 42 bases, read in frame from the first base. CDR1 and CDR2 are drawn from the germline V gene: SGHDT, YYEEEE. Preparation of the library involved the immunoSEQ multiplex PCR assay. The source is immuneACCESS, and TCRdb retained only in-frame sequences with V and J called. Part of the clones is not carried over; for the studies checked, unresolved V genes explain less than half of this, and the remainder is unexplained. The table for this sample lists 10,000 to 15,000 clones; over 55% of them were counted only once. Together, the top ten hold 12% of the sample.

The chain employs TRBV5-6 and TRBJ1-3; the D gene is unclear. The sequence was collected from a boy between 10 and 17 years old. The specimen sequenced was peripheral blood mononuclear cells (PBMCs). The CDR3 in this case is CASSLPSTGNTIYF. The nucleotide sequence reads TGTGCCAGCAGCTTGCCCTCGACTGGAAACACCATATATTTT.